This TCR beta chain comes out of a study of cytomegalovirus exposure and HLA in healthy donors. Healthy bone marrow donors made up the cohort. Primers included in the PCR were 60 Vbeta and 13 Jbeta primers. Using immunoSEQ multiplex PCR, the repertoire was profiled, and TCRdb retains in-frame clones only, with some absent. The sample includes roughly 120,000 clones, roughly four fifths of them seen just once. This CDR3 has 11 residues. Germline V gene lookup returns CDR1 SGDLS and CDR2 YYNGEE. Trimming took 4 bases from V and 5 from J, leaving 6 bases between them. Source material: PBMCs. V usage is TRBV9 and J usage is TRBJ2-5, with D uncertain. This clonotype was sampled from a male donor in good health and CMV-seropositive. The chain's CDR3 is CASSSSETQYF. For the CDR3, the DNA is TGTGCCAGCAGCTCGAGCGAGACCCAGTACTTC.